The rows below give T cell receptor beta chains drawn from one sample of a study of shared clonotypes between healthy human individuals. Some clones are missing from TCRdb's copy, which holds only in-frame ones; the method was immunoSEQ multiplex PCR. This sample has approximately 2.1 million clones; more than 85% occur once, and the top ten carry around 0.4%. The sample consisted of naive CD4+ T cells from PBMCs. Every receptor here comes from a man aged 18 to 30 in good health. Some clones in this sample may be carry-over from other donors' samples. Each CDR3 is given with its conserved first and last residue.

V gene | CDR3 protein
TRBV10-3 | CATRGGGETQYF
TRBV28 | CASSWTGTGNREQYF
TRBV6-1 | CASSEVIYGYTF
TRBV5-4 | CASSSREGYQETQYF
TRBV28 | CASSSQGVGEKLFF
TRBV5-1 | CASSGEGDEQYF
TRBV2 | CASSVGPDTQYF
TRBV7-9 | CASSLGGSGNTIYF
TRBV15 | CATSPSLVPNTEAFF
TRBV28 | CASSLLAGGPMETQYF
TRBV6-5 | CASSYSTGGGTNIQYF
TRBV6-5 | CASSYSPGADQPQHF
TRBV18 | CASSPQGSYEQYF
TRBV18 | CASSPRLDLSTDTQYF
TRBV5-1 | CASSLAGTGEETQYF
TRBV4-1 | CASSQGYLIDEQFF
TRBV18 | CASSPPGGRDQPQHF
TRBV4-1 | CASSQTPGPLAKNIQYF
TRBV6-1 | CASSEFGGRGAKNIQYF
TRBV30 | CAWSPGRGLYEQYF
TRBV5-4 | CASSPQTGVYEQYF
TRBV20-1 | CSATSGNTIYF
TRBV7-9 | CASSTTELSYEQYF
TRBV27 | CASLRRKGVYNSPLHF
TRBV27 | CASSPLDGGRNTIYF
TRBV18 | CASSPVDSTDTQYF
TRBV7-9 | CASSLGRTGTWREQFF
TRBV2 | CASRNTGSPQETQYF
TRBV18 | CASSPNSQNTEAFF
TRBV19 | CASRPNRVLNTGELFF
TRBV6-1 | CASSVSSYGYTF
TRBV28 | CASSLGGTANTEAFF
TRBV7-9 | CASSTGLYEQYF
TRBV7-9 | CASRLSENTGELFF
TRBV14 | CASSPLWDRVGTTQYF
TRBV2 | CASSDGQADTQYF
TRBV28 | CASSWRNYGYTF
TRBV28 | CASRGAGGEAFF
TRBV5-1 | CASSRDRADTGELFF
TRBV4-1 | CASSPFPGLRNTEAFF
TRBV28 | CASSSPGQGNTEAFF
TRBV28 | CASSLPGSKNIQYF
TRBV7-8 | CASRGLAGGETQYF
TRBV10-3 | CAIRADRGRWNEQFF
TRBV6-1 | CASSLLNRDTEAFF